The source of this TCR beta chain is a study of T cells in Graves' hyperthyroidism and ophthalmopathy. General study findings and limits: Peripheral blood also featured most of the thyroid clonotypes expanded above 0.001. Ophthalmopathy got predicted by the model a median about six months before its onset.

A remark on this clonotype: The antigen remains undetermined.

RNA transcripts yielded amplified TCR beta CDR3 regions. A set of HTBI primers served as the primers for a first-round RT-PCR of the TCR CDR3. TCRdb itself ran the multiplex PCR reads through MiXCR, one entry per CDR3 protein. This table holds about 660,000 distinct CDR3 sequences, about 45% found once. Clinical symptoms, serum thyroxine and TRAb, thyroid ultrasound and orbital computed tomography together formed the diagnostic basis. V lost 7 bases and J 5 bases, leaving 21 bases between the germline ends. Germline values: CDR1 SGDLS, CDR2 YYNGEE. This CDR3 has 15 amino acids. This sequence was found in an adult man with Graves' disease, either hyperthyroidism or ophthalmopathy (not recorded which). Sequencing was carried out using peripheral blood or thyroid tissue (not recorded which). V gene TRBV9 combines with J gene TRBJ1-2; no clear D. CDR3 bases: TGTGCCAGCTTAGAAGGGTCCCGGCTACCTTATGGCTACACCTTC. Amino acid sequence: CASLEGSRLPYGYTF.